The 27 T cell receptor beta chains presented below share a single source sample, sequenced in a study of cytomegalovirus exposure and HLA in healthy donors (dated by TCRdb to the late 2010s). Receptor amplification or capture employed the immunoSEQ multiplex PCR assay. TCRdb provides this immuneACCESS table in a form limited to in-frame rearrangements. Some clones are lacking; in checked studies, under half of them reflect an unresolved V gene, and why the rest are absent is not known. In all, the sample holds about 180,000 clones, and 75% to 90% of those were seen once. The ten largest clones capture roughly 15% of the sample. Sequencing used PBMCs. These receptors all come from a man between 18 and 35 years old in good health and CMV-seropositive.

The chain joins TRBV28 to TRBJ2-5, with D hard to call. V was trimmed by 3 bases and J by 3 bases, leaving 5 bases between them. Germline V CDR1 and CDR2: MDHEN, SYDVKM. The CDR3 sequence is 12 residues long. The CDR3 sequence is CASSLEKETQYF. CDR3 bases: TGTGCCAGCAGTTTGGAGAAAGAGACCCAGTACTTC.

The chain has TRBV14 and TRBJ2-7; tentative D call: TRBD2 (5 bases). V lost 6 bases to trimming and J lost 2 bases, with 11 bases between them. The CDR3 spans 13 residues. CDR1 is SGHDN, CDR2 FVKESK, per germline. DNA of the CDR3: TGTGCCAGCAGACGTACGGGAACCTACGAGCAGTACTTC. Translation gives CASRRTGTYEQYF.

This clone was recorded only once. The chain employs TRBV27 and TRBJ1-1; 8 nucleotides align to TRBD1. The V gene's germline CDR1 is MNHEY and CDR2 SMNVEV (reference sequence). The V and J ends lost 4 bases and 3 bases, in that order; junction bases with no gene match: 4. This CDR3 is 14 amino acids long. CDR3 protein: CASSSAQGDTEAFF. DNA of the CDR3: TGTGCCAGCAGTTCCGCACAGGGGGACACTGAAGCTTTCTTT.

The V gene is TRBV27, the J gene TRBJ2-2; 8 bases are a match to TRBD2. This CDR3 contains 14 residues. The J segment lost 5 bases and the V segment lost 2 bases, leaving 1 base of the junction unmatched. The germline CDR1 and CDR2 sequences are MNHEY and SMNVEV (reference sequence). This CDR3 is CASSLAGGTGELFF. CDR3 DNA sequence: TGTGCCAGCAGTTTAGCGGGAGGTACCGGGGAGCTGTTTTTT.

The chain uses TRBV21-1 and TRBJ2-7; TRBD1 is the table's D call, not checked against the DNA. TRBV21-1 is shown as a pseudogene. The CDR3 runs to 13 residues. CDR3 coding DNA: TGTGCCAGCTGGACATCCGTGGTATACGAGCAGTACTTC. It encodes CASWTSVVYEQYF.

V is TRBV4-2 and J is TRBJ2-7; TRBD2 agrees at 7 bases. The CDR3 spans 15 residues. The V gene's germline CDR1 is LGHNA and CDR2 YNFKEQ. V dropped 4 bases and J dropped 3; count of bases not matched to a gene: 9. CDR3 sequence reads: CASSPDFGGVYEQYF. The CDR3 coding sequence is TGTGCCAGCAGCCCCGATTTTGGGGGGGTCTACGAGCAGTACTTC.

This clone was observed once. The chain is built from TRBV28 and TRBJ2-1, with 9 bases aligning to TRBD2. This CDR3 has 16 amino acids. Looked up from germline, CDR1 is MDHEN and CDR2 is SYDVKM. With V trimmed by 4 bases and J by 0 bases, 4 bases remained unmatched. CDR3 DNA: TGTGCCAGCAGTTCCCTAGCGGGGAGCTCCTACAATGAGCAGTTCTTC. This gives the protein CASSSLAGSSYNEQFF.

This clone appeared once. The V call is TRBV5-1, the J call TRBJ2-3; 10 bases map to TRBD1. The V segment lost 5 bases and the J segment 4 bases; nucleotides outside the gene matches: 4. CDR1 and CDR2 from the germline V gene are SGHRS and YFSETQ. The CDR3 runs to 14 residues. The CDR3 DNA reads TGCGCCAGCAGTCGGGACAGGGGAGCAGATACGCAGTATTTT. It yields the protein CASSRDRGADTQYF.

The rearrangement links TRBV5-1 to TRBJ2-7; 9 positions agree with TRBD1. Looked up from germline, CDR1 is SGHRS and CDR2 is YFSETQ. This CDR3 spans 17 amino acids. V gave up 0 bases and J gave up 3 bases; unmatched junction bases: 10. As DNA, the CDR3 is TGCGCCAGCAGCTTGGGTCCTCCGGGACAGGGTCTCTACGAGCAGTACTTC. This codes for CASSLGPPGQGLYEQYF.

The gene calls are TRBV5-1 and TRBJ2-5; 9 bases are a match to TRBD1. The germline gives CDR1 SGHRS, CDR2 YFSETQ. J lost 4 bases, V lost 7 bases, and 5 bases had no gene match. This CDR3 has 13 residues. CDR3 protein: CASGGQGTETQYF. CDR3 DNA sequence: TGCGCCAGCGGAGGACAGGGGACAGAGACCCAGTACTTC.

The chain links TRBV7-9 to TRBJ2-7; the match to TRBD1 covers 9 bases. The V and J ends lost 4 bases and 5 bases, in that order; junction bases with no gene match: 9. CDR1 and CDR2 (germline): SEHNR, FQNEAQ (reference sequence). The CDR3 runs to 15 residues. The DNA for the CDR3 is TGTGCCAGCAGCTGGCAGGGACAGGGAATCAACGAGCAGTACTTC. It translates to CASSWQGQGINEQYF.

This chain joins TRBV11-3 and TRBJ2-7; no clear D. The germline V and J ends were trimmed by 5 bases and 5 bases, with 13 bases remaining between them. The length of the CDR3 is 13 residues. Looked up from germline, CDR1 is SGHNT and CDR2 is YENEEA. Here the CDR3 reads CASSDLENDEQYF. CDR3 nucleotides: TGTGCCAGCAGCGACCTAGAGAACGACGAGCAGTACTTC.

V gene TRBV28 combines with J gene TRBJ2-1, with 11 bases lining up with TRBD2. V shed 4 bases, J shed 9 bases, and the junction held 8 bases outside the gene matches. The CDR3 consists of 15 residues. Germline CDR1 MDHEN, CDR2 SYDVKM. This CDR3 is CASSSWTSGRVEQFF. DNA for the CDR3: TGTGCCAGCAGTTCCTGGACTAGCGGGCGGGTTGAGCAGTTCTTC.

This clone was found a few times. V is TRBV6-5 and J is TRBJ1-2, with 8 positions matching TRBD1. Germline V gene sequence: CDR1 MNHEY, CDR2 SVGAGI. The CDR3 length is 13 residues. V shed 5 bases and J 4 bases; nucleotides not matched to a gene: 3. This chain's CDR3 is CASSPDRVYGYTF. CDR3 DNA sequence: TGTGCCAGCAGTCCGGACAGGGTCTATGGCTACACCTTC.

This rearrangement joins TRBV7-2 to TRBJ2-2; TRBD2 matches 15 bases. CDR3 length equals 17 residues. V lost 4 bases to trimming and J lost 4 bases; unmatched junction nucleotides: 4. Per the germline V gene, CDR1 is SGHTA and CDR2 is FQGNSA. CDR3 DNA: TGTGCCAGCAGCTCAGAGGGACTAGCGGGGGGCACCGGGGAGCTGTTTTTT. Translating it yields CASSSEGLAGGTGELFF.

The chain combines TRBV6-6 with TRBJ2-7; maybe TRBD1 (6 bases). The germline V and J ends were trimmed by 2 bases and 0 bases, with 11 bases remaining between them. Germline CDR1 reads MNHNY; CDR2 reads SVGAGI (reference sequence). This CDR3 comprises 15 residues. CDR3 loop: CASSYLQGSSYEQYF. For the CDR3, the DNA is TGTGCCAGCAGTTACCTGCAGGGGAGCTCCTACGAGCAGTACTTC.

J is TRBJ1-3 and V is TRBV9; no definite D call. The ends were cut back, 0 bases at V and 0 bases at J, with 7 bases in the middle. The CDR3 consists of 15 residues. Per the germline V gene, CDR1 is SGDLS and CDR2 is YYNGEE. CDR3: CASSVGAVSGNTIYF. The CDR3, as DNA: TGTGCCAGCAGCGTAGGGGCAGTCTCTGGAAACACCATATATTTT.

The chain employs TRBV5-1 and TRBJ2-3; TRBD2 agrees at 13 bases. V lost 7 bases, J lost 4 bases, and 3 bases stayed unmatched. Germline V gene sequence: CDR1 SGHRS, CDR2 YFSETQ. The length of the CDR3 is 14 residues. The CDR3 region has the DNA TGCGCCAGCTGGACTAGCGGGAGACCAGATACGCAGTATTTT. Its translation is CASWTSGRPDTQYF.

The rearrangement joins TRBV28 to TRBJ2-5; 7 bases match TRBD2. Trimming took 5 bases from V and 5 from J; bases not matched to a gene: 11. The CDR3 is 15 residues long. Germline V gene lookup returns CDR1 MDHEN and CDR2 SYDVKM. The CDR3 bases are TGTGCCAGCAGTGTTACCGGGACTATTGGGGAGACCCAGTACTTC. Amino acid sequence: CASSVTGTIGETQYF.

The chain is built from TRBV28 and TRBJ2-1, with 7 bases identical to TRBD1. Germline trimming cut 2 bases from V and 8 bases from J; bases unmatched to any gene: 3. Germline assignment: CDR1 MDHEN and CDR2 SYDVKM. The CDR3 is made up of 13 amino acids. The CDR3 bases are TGTGCCAGCAGTTTAGAGGGGGCGGATGAGCAGTTCTTC. Translation: CASSLEGADEQFF.

V is TRBV19 and J is TRBJ1-4; D not certain. V was cut by 5 bases and J by 6 bases, with 13 bases left in between. The V gene's germline CDR1 is LNHDA and CDR2 SQIVND (reference sequence). The CDR3 runs to 14 residues. The CDR3 DNA reads as TGTGCCAGTAGTGAATCGGGGATCGATGAAAAACTGTTTTTT. It encodes CASSESGIDEKLFF.

V usage is TRBV6-1 and J usage is TRBJ1-5; 10 nucleotides align to TRBD1. This CDR3 has 19 residues. V shed 4 bases and J 2 bases; nucleotides not matched to a gene: 14. CDR1 and CDR2 from the germline V gene are MNHNS and SASEGT. CDR3 sequence: CASSGPGQGRSGGNQPQHF. In DNA, the CDR3 is TGTGCCAGCAGTGGACCGGGACAGGGGCGTTCGGGAGGCAATCAGCCCCAGCATTTT.

The genes are TRBV14 and TRBJ1-6, with D possibly TRBD1 on 6 matching bases. With 0 bases removed from V and 6 bases from J, the gap between germline ends came to 12 bases. The CDR3 spans 16 residues. From germline, CDR1 is SGHDN and CDR2 FVKESK. This CDR3 is CASSQDPGRGNSPLHF. The CDR3 region has the DNA TGTGCCAGCAGCCAAGATCCGGGCAGGGGTAATTCACCCCTCCACTTT.

The chain uses TRBV29-1 and TRBJ2-1, with 9 nucleotides matching TRBD2. Germline-derived CDR1 and CDR2 are SQVTM and ANQGSEA. CDR3 length: 15 amino acids. J was trimmed by 9 bases and V by 2 bases; bases with no gene match: 11. Here the CDR3 reads CSVEISGGLLAEQFF. The CDR3 nucleotides read TGCAGCGTTGAAATTAGCGGGGGCCTTCTAGCTGAGCAGTTCTTC.

The gene calls are TRBV6-1 and TRBJ2-7, with 11 bases matching TRBD2. The germline CDR1 and CDR2 sequences are MNHNS and SASEGT. Trimming took 1 base from V and 3 from J; bases not matched to a gene: 2. The CDR3 totals 15 residues. The CDR3, as DNA: TGTGCCAGCAGTGAAGGGACTAGCGGGTACTACGAGCAGTACTTC. Residues: CASSEGTSGYYEQYF.

The chain links TRBV10-2 to TRBJ1-1; D uncertain. The CDR3 runs 14 residues. The V and J ends lost 0 bases and 4 bases respectively, with 9 bases between them. Germline lookup yields CDR1 WSHSY and CDR2 SAAADI. The CDR3, as DNA: TGCGCCAGCAGTGAGTCCCCAGTTCTCACTGAAGCTTTCTTT. Translated, it gives CASSESPVLTEAFF.

The chain uses TRBV28 and TRBJ2-3, with 11 bases identical to TRBD2. V gave up 11 bases and J gave up 2 bases; unmatched junction bases: 9. The V gene's germline CDR1 is MDHEN and CDR2 SYDVKM. This CDR3 is built from 15 residues. CDR3 loop: CASSGLAAVTDTQYF. The CDR3 DNA follows: TGTGCCTCCTCGGGACTAGCGGCCGTCACAGATACGCAGTATTTT.